This T cell receptor beta chain was identified during a study of T-cell memory formation after mild COVID-19. Study-level findings and limits: SARS-CoV-2 specificity of second-wave clones peaking day 37 was unconfirmed. Several responding clones turned up in pre-infection memory, indicating that cross-reactive memory may have taken part.

With regard to this clonotype: The antigen is undetermined. Compared with germline, one end of the junction differs, possibly owing to a read error.

The CDR3 runs 16 residues. From germline, CDR1 is SGHVS and CDR2 FNYEAQ. MiXCR was run by TCRdb on the 5' RACE reads, yielding one entry per CDR3 protein. The repertoire holds 190,000 or so distinct CDR3 sequences, with about a fifth as singletons. The TCR comes from an adult woman who had mild COVID-19 (a few samples of this study predate the infection). Cell type and time point are not known. The sequenced material came from PBMCs or a T cell subset sorted from them (not recorded which). The chain employs TRBV7-6 and TRBJ2-3; D may be TRBD2 (6 bases). CDR3 sequence: CASSLVIGGSTDTKYF. CDR3 coding DNA: TGTGCCAGCAGCTTAGTTATCGGGGGATCCACAGATACGAAGTATTTT.